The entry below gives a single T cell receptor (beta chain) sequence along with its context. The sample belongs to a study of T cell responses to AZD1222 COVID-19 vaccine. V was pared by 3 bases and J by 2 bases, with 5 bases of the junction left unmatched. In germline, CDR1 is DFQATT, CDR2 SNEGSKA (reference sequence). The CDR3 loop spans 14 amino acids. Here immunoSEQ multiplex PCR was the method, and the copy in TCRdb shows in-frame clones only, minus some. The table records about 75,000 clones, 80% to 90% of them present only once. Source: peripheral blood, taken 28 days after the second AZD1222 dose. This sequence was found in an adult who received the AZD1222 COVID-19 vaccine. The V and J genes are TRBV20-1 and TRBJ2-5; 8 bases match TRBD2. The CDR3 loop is CSASGGTRQETQYF. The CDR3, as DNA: TGCAGTGCTAGTGGCGGGACTAGGCAAGAGACCCAGTACTTC.